Following are 30 T cell receptor beta chains from one sample sequenced in a study of T cells in Graves' hyperthyroidism and ophthalmopathy (dated 2019 in TCRdb). The library relied on multiplex PCR. Sequencing was performed on an Illumina HiSeq 2000. The TCR beta CDR3 regions were amplified from the RNA transcripts. The first round of RT-PCR for the TCR CDR3 was performed with the HTBI primer set and the Qiagen OneStep RT-PCR kit. The public reads were run again by TCRdb, first through fastp at Q25 and then through MiXCR, and only productive beta chains were kept. CDR3 protein duplicates are merged, each entry listing the most common genes and DNA. Present in this sample are more than 500,000 distinct CDR3 sequences, roughly 15% of which were seen just once. The ten largest clones represent around 4.5% of the sample. The sequenced sample consisted of blood. Receptors were obtained from a woman aged 40-49 years with Graves' ophthalmopathy.

Ten or more counts support this clonotype. In DNA form, the CDR3 reads TGTGCCAGCAGTTTGGGTACGGGCCACAGCTCCTACGAGCAGTACTTC. As protein: CASSLGTGHSSYEQYF. The rearrangement uses TRBV27 and TRBJ2-7, with unresolved D. Looked up from germline, CDR1 is MNHEY and CDR2 is SMNVEV (reference sequence). V was trimmed by 3 bases and J by 0 bases, leaving 15 bases between them. This CDR3 region has 16 residues.

This clonotype was detected only a few times. The V call is TRBV13, the J call TRBJ1-2; D gene unclear. This CDR3 is built from 13 residues. The V and J ends lost 5 bases and 2 bases respectively, with 9 bases between them. Germline CDR1 PRHDT, CDR2 FYEKMQ (reference sequence). In nucleotides, the CDR3 is TGTGCCAGCAGCCGGATACAAAACTATGGCTACACCTTC. Residues: CASSRIQNYGYTF. The whole variable domain, remainder taken from reference TRBV13 and TRBJ1-2, is AAGVIQSPRHLIKEKRETATLKCYPIPRHDTVYWYQQGPGQDPQFLISFYEKMQSDKGSIPDRFSAQQFSDYHSELNMSSLELGDSALYFCASSRIQNYGYTFGSGTRLTVV.

This clonotype has at least ten counts. V and J are TRBV12-3 or TRBV12-4 and TRBJ2-7; weak D call: TRBD1 (5 bases). V dropped 5 bases and J dropped 6 bases, with 17 bases sitting between them. This CDR3 is 14 amino acids long. In nucleotides, the CDR3 is TGTGCCAGCAGTCCCAACAGGAACCTTGGCGAGCAGTACTTC. Translated: CASSPNRNLGEQYF.

This rearrangement joins TRBV7-9 to TRBJ1-1, with D possibly TRBD1 on 5 matching bases. CDR1 is SEHNR, CDR2 FQNEAQ, per germline (reference sequence). V was trimmed by 5 bases and J by 3 bases, leaving 16 bases between them. The CDR3 sequence is 15 residues long. CDR3 in amino acids: CASSQRGPGDTEAFF. DNA of the CDR3: TGTGCCAGCAGCCAAAGGGGACCTGGGGACACTGAAGCTTTCTTT.

The sample holds many counts of this clonotype. The rearrangement joins TRBV28 to TRBJ2-6; tentatively, D is TRBD2 (6 bases). The CDR3 consists of 16 residues. V was clipped by 9 bases and J by 0 bases, with 15 bases between them. Germline lookup yields CDR1 MDHEN and CDR2 SYDVKM. CDR3 nucleotide sequence: TGTGCCAGTTTCGGGGGTTCCTCCTCTGGGGCCAACGTCCTGACTTTC. Amino acids: CASFGGSSSGANVLTF.

This rearrangement joins TRBV12-3 or TRBV12-4 to TRBJ2-4; D call uncertain. The CDR3 extends over 15 amino acids. The germline V and J ends were trimmed by 5 bases and 3 bases, with 14 bases remaining between them. In DNA, the CDR3 is TGTGCCAGCAGTGAGGCCCACTTAGGCAAAAACATTCAGTACTTC. As protein: CASSEAHLGKNIQYF.

This clonotype was observed many times. V usage is TRBV20-1 and J usage is TRBJ1-3; D call uncertain. The V and J ends lost 0 bases and 4 bases respectively, with 13 bases between them. There are 15 residues in the CDR3. Looked up from germline, CDR1 is DFQATT and CDR2 is SNEGSKA (reference sequence). The CDR3 nucleotides are TGCAGTGCTAGAGATCCCGGGGAGGCAGGAAACACCATATATTTT. Translation gives CSARDPGEAGNTIYF.

This clonotype has more than one count but fewer than ten. This chain uses TRBV2 with TRBJ1-2, with 11 bases lining up with TRBD1. Germline V gene sequence: CDR1 SNHLY, CDR2 FYNNEI. The CDR3 runs 15 residues. The V and J ends lost 5 bases and 4 bases, in that order; junction bases with no gene match: 6. The CDR3 here is CASSSPGTGGYGYTF. CDR3 sequence (DNA): TGTGCCAGCAGTTCCCCCGGGACAGGGGGCTATGGCTACACCTTC.

In its sample, this clonotype was seen many times. The CDR3 nucleotides are TGTGCCAGCAGTTACGATAGGAATCCTCCGTACGAGCAGTACTTC. It encodes CASSYDRNPPYEQYF. This chain links TRBV6-2 or TRBV6-3 with TRBJ2-7; D unresolved. The V gene lost 2 bases and the J gene lost 4 bases, with 15 bases spanning the gap. CDR3 length: 15 amino acids. Germline V gene data show CDR1 as MNHEY and CDR2 as SVGEGT.

There are many counts of this clonotype. The chain is built from TRBV12-3 or TRBV12-4 and TRBJ2-5; no clear D gene. V lost 3 bases, J lost 5 bases, and 7 bases lay in between. The CDR3 is 12 residues long. CDR3 bases: TGTGCCAGCAGTTTTGGGGTGGAGACCCAGTACTTC. This translates into CASSFGVETQYF.

This clonotype has at least ten counts. The gene calls are TRBV15 and TRBJ2-4; D not certain. The CDR3 consists of 13 residues. Germline V gene lookup returns CDR1 LNHNV and CDR2 YYDKDF (reference sequence). Trimming shortened V by 8 bases and J by 5 bases, and 13 bases separated the two germline ends. The CDR3 is CATGSRTENIQYF. In DNA, the CDR3 is TGTGCCACCGGAAGTCGCACAGAAAACATTCAGTACTTC.

This clonotype was recorded at least ten times. The gene calls are TRBV20-1 and TRBJ2-2; 11 bases line up with TRBD2. V dropped 5 bases and J dropped 4; count of bases not matched to a gene: 6. This CDR3 region has 15 residues. Per germline, CDR1 DFQATT and CDR2 SNEGSKA (reference sequence). CDR3: CSARLAGRSTGELFF. The CDR3 nucleotides are TGCAGTGCTCGACTAGCGGGAAGGAGCACCGGGGAGCTGTTTTTT.

This clonotype was detected a few times. The chain carries TRBV10-3 and TRBJ2-2; 10 bases agree with TRBD1. Germline V lookup: CDR1 ENHRY, CDR2 SYGVKD. V shed 10 bases and J 4 bases; nucleotides not matched to a gene: 9. CDR3 length equals 15 residues. The CDR3 sequence: CATSNGQGGTGELFF. CDR3 in DNA: TGTGCCACCTCAAATGGACAGGGGGGCACCGGGGAGCTGTTTTTT.

This clonotype was recorded a few times. V usage is TRBV28 and J usage is TRBJ2-7; TRBD1 might be the D (6 bases). CDR1 is MDHEN, CDR2 SYDVKM, per germline. The CDR3 covers 15 residues. Trimming pared 2 bases from V and 0 bases from J, leaving 11 bases between. The CDR3 DNA follows: TGTGCCAGCAGTTTACCCACAGGGTCCTCCTACGAGCAGTACTTC. It encodes CASSLPTGSSYEQYF.

This clonotype was seen many times. V gene TRBV28 combines with J gene TRBJ2-5; tentative D call: TRBD2 (5 bases). Germline V gene lookup returns CDR1 MDHEN and CDR2 SYDVKM. With 10 bases removed from V and 4 bases from J, the gap between germline ends came to 13 bases. The CDR3 length is 12 residues. The CDR3 protein is CATKAAAETQYF. As DNA, the CDR3 is TGTGCCACCAAAGCGGCAGCAGAGACCCAGTACTTC.

Many counts were recorded for this clonotype. The V call is TRBV12-3 or TRBV12-4, the J call TRBJ1-2; 7 nucleotides line up with TRBD1. The CDR3 runs 12 residues. Unmatched junction bases numbered 3, after V lost 4 bases and J lost 7 bases. The CDR3, as DNA: TGTGCCAGCAGTTCACAGGGGTTTGGCTACACCTTC. Its translation: CASSSQGFGYTF.

This chain's CDR3 is CSARDYKGYNTEAFF. The DNA of the CDR3 is TGCAGTGCTAGAGATTACAAGGGCTACAACACTGAAGCTTTCTTT. The chain joins TRBV20-1 to TRBJ1-1; no definite D call. CDR3 size: 15 residues. CDR1 and CDR2 from the germline V gene are DFQATT and SNEGSKA (reference sequence). Trimming took off 0 bases at V and 2 bases at J, with 13 bases between the two ends.

This clonotype was detected only a few times. Since a much larger clone is just one base distant, this may be a read error. The J gene is TRBJ1-1, the V gene TRBV12-3 or TRBV12-4; TRBD1 matches 7 bases. The CDR3 contains 13 residues. V lost 5 bases to trimming and J lost 11 bases; unmatched junction nucleotides: 11. Here the CDR3 DNA reads TGTGCCAGCAGTCAGGGGGGACGAGATGACGCTTTCTTT. This sequence encodes CASSQGGRDDAFF.

The V call is TRBV6-2 or TRBV6-3, the J call TRBJ2-7; D may be TRBD1 or TRBD2 (5 bases each). The CDR3 consists of 15 residues. CDR1 and CDR2 from the germline V gene are MNHEY and SVGEGT. Trimming pared 6 bases from V and 6 bases from J, leaving 21 bases between. The CDR3 is CASRGLIHGAGEQYF. The CDR3 bases are TGTGCCAGCAGGGGCCTAATCCACGGGGCTGGCGAGCAGTACTTC.

There are many counts of this clonotype. This chain links TRBV18 with TRBJ2-7; TRBD1 matches 9 bases. The trim removed 3 bases at V and 6 bases at J, leaving 3 bases unmatched. The CDR3 contains 13 residues. The germline V gene has CDR1 KGHSH and CDR2 LQKENI. The CDR3 reads CASSPRTGAEQYF. CDR3 in DNA: TGTGCCAGCTCACCCCGGACAGGGGCCGAGCAGTACTTC.

This clonotype was recorded at least ten times. This chain connects TRBV4-1 to TRBJ2-7; 8 bases agree with TRBD2. Germline assignment: CDR1 MGHRA and CDR2 YSYEKL. There are 15 residues in the CDR3. Trimming took 2 bases from V and 3 from J; bases not matched to a gene: 6. The CDR3 protein is CASSQNSGRGYEQYF. DNA of the CDR3: TGCGCCAGCAGCCAAAACAGCGGGAGAGGCTACGAGCAGTACTTC.

This clonotype has at least ten counts. CDR3 coding DNA: TGTGCCAGCAGCCGTATCCCCGGGGACACCATATATTTT. Translated, it gives CASSRIPGDTIYF. This chain joins TRBV14 and TRBJ1-3; D not resolved. From germline, CDR1 is SGHDN and CDR2 FVKESK. V was shortened by 4 bases and J by 8 bases, with 12 bases between the two germline ends. The CDR3 runs 13 residues.

V gene TRBV29-1 combines with J gene TRBJ2-5, with unresolved D. Germline lookup yields CDR1 SQVTM and CDR2 ANQGSEA. The germline V and J ends were trimmed by 1 base and 1 base, with 10 bases remaining between them. The CDR3 covers 14 residues. The CDR3 spells CSVEVARSQETQYF. The DNA for the CDR3 is TGCAGCGTTGAAGTTGCGAGATCCCAAGAGACCCAGTACTTC. Combining the CDR3 with reference TRBV29-1 and TRBJ2-5 gives the whole variable domain SAVISQKPSRDICQRGTSLTIQCQVDSQVTMMFWYRQQPGQSLTLIATANQGSEATYESGFVIDKFPISRPNLTFSTLTVSNMSPEDSSIYLCSVEVARSQETQYFGPGTRLLVL.

The chain has TRBV20-1 and TRBJ2-7; D is uncertain. Germline CDR1 DFQATT, CDR2 SNEGSKA (reference sequence). V gave up 3 bases and J gave up 7 bases, with 13 bases separating them. The CDR3 spans 12 residues. The CDR3 reads CSARRISGEQYF. Written as DNA, the CDR3 is TGCAGTGCTAGGCGCATCTCTGGGGAGCAGTACTTC.

This clonotype was seen ten or more times. J is TRBJ2-5 and V is TRBV20-1; 7 positions match TRBD2. The V gene end was trimmed by 2 bases and the J gene end by 1 base; junction bases not matched to a gene: 7. The V gene's germline CDR1 is DFQATT and CDR2 SNEGSKA (reference sequence). The CDR3 totals 15 residues. CDR3 coding DNA: TGCAGTGCTAGAATTGCGGGAGAACTCCAAGAGACCCAGTACTTC. Its protein product is CSARIAGELQETQYF.

The rearrangement links TRBV4-1 to TRBJ1-2; D remains ambiguous. Trimming removed 0 bases from V and 4 bases from J, with 12 bases in between. CDR3 length: 15 residues. The germline V gene encodes CDR1 MGHRA and CDR2 YSYEKL. The CDR3, as DNA: TGCGCCAGCAGCCAAGATCTGAGGCCTATCTATGGCTACACCTTC. Amino acids: CASSQDLRPIYGYTF.

V usage is TRBV24-1 and J usage is TRBJ2-2; TRBD1 agrees at 10 bases. J gave up 6 bases and V 4 bases, and 7 bases lay outside the gene matches. The germline V gene encodes CDR1 KGHDR and CDR2 SFDVKD. The CDR3 spans 16 residues. This CDR3 reads CATSESGTGDSGELFF. DNA for the CDR3: TGTGCCACCAGTGAGTCCGGGACAGGGGATTCCGGGGAGCTGTTTTTT.

This clonotype was seen repeatedly, ten times or more. A much larger clone differs by one base, so this may be a read error. CDR3 amino acids: CASSGHYEQHF. The CDR3 DNA reads TGTGCCAGCAGCGGGCACTACGAGCAGCACTTC. The V call is TRBV7-2, the J call TRBJ2-7; no clear D. CDR1 SGHTA and CDR2 FQGNSA come from the germline V gene. This CDR3 contains 11 residues.

This clonotype was seen repeatedly, ten times or more. This sequence joins TRBV7-9 and TRBJ2-5; D perhaps matches TRBD1 (6 bases). V was shortened by 1 base and J by 2 bases, with 11 bases between the two germline ends. This CDR3 region has 15 residues. Looked up from germline, CDR1 is SEHNR and CDR2 is FQNEAQ (reference sequence). CDR3 region: CASSLGAGAQETQYF. The DNA of the CDR3 is TGTGCCAGCAGCTTAGGGGCAGGGGCTCAAGAGACCCAGTACTTC. The entire variable domain, with the rest obtained from reference TRBV7-9 and TRBJ2-5, is as follows: DTGVSQNPRHKITKRGQNVTFRCDPISEHNRLYWYRQTLGQGPEFLTYFQNEAQLEKSRLLSDRFSAERPKGSFSTLEIQRTEQGDSAMYLCASSLGAGAQETQYFGPGTRLLVL.

This clonotype was picked up many times. The chain couples TRBV7-8 to TRBJ2-7; a possible D gene is TRBD2 (6 bases). V shed 4 bases and J shed 3 bases, with 16 bases lying between them. Germline V gives CDR1 SGHVS, CDR2 FQNEAQ. This CDR3 is built from 15 residues. The CDR3 DNA follows: TGTGCCAGCAGCTCCGACGGGACTCAGGACTACGAGCAGTACTTC. Translated: CASSSDGTQDYEQYF.